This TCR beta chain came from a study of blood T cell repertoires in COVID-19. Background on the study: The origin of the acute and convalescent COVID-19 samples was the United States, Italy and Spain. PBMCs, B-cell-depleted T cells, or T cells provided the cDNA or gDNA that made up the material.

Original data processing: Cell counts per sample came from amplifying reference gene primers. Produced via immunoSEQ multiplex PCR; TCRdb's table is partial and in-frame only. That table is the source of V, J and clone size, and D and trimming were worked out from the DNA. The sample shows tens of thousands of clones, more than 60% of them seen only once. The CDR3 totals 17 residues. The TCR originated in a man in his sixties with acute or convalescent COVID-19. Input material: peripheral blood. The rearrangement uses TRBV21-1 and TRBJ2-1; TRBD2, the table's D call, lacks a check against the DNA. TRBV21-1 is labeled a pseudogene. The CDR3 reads CASSLREIPSEYNEQFF. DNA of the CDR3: TGTGCCAGCAGCCTCCGGGAGATCCCATCAGAGTACAATGAGCAGTTCTTC.